This T cell receptor beta chain was found in a study of OX40 agonist ivuxolimab in advanced cancers. For context, the study as a whole: Ivuxolimab was a fully human IgG2 agonistic monoclonal antibody targeting the costimulatory receptor OX40 (CD134). Intravenous ivuxolimab was administered to patients every 2 weeks at six dose levels: 0.01, 0.1, 0.3, 1.5, 3 and 10 mg/kg. Of the 50 to 55 patients in dose escalation, about 20 had hepatocellular carcinoma, roughly 15 had melanoma, 9 had renal cell carcinoma and 9 had head and neck cancer. The dose-escalation cohort was roughly 83% male with a mean age of about 60 years, ranging from about 23 to 85. Patients were allowed to have had prior anti-PD-1, anti-PD-L1 or anti-CTLA-4 therapy, and 40% to 45% of the dose-escalation patients had been treated with checkpoint inhibitors. Partial responses occurred in three dose-escalation patients: two with cutaneous melanoma and one with hepatocellular carcinoma. The purpose of peripheral TCRbeta sequencing was to test whether ivuxolimab changed TCR sequence diversity and led to clonal T-cell expansion. The paper describes the monotherapy dose-escalation part (N of about 52 patients) of the phase I trial of ivuxolimab. General conclusions and limits of the study: In the 0.1-3.0 mg/kg groups, partial responders were among the patients with the lowest normalized peripheral clonal expansion, particularly in CD8+ T cells. Antigen specificity was not determined for the clonally expanded peripheral T cells. On average, CD8+ T cells showed more expanded clones than CD4+ T cells after ivuxolimab. Low levels of normalized T-cell clonal expansion were also shown by some nonresponding patients. At doses of 0.1 to 3.0 mg/kg, clonal expansion of both CD4+ and CD8+ T cells in blood was seen between baseline and week 6.

Patients with a history of autoimmune disease or receiving systemic immunosuppression were excluded from the trial. In every dose cohort, peripheral blood was drawn for TCR sequencing at baseline, cycle 4 day 1, and cycle 7 day 1. The samples were taken from a phase I, first-in-human, multicenter, open-label dose-escalation trial of ivuxolimab. Adults with locally advanced or metastatic melanoma, renal cell, hepatocellular, or head and neck squamous cell carcinoma were enrolled in the trial. CD4+ and CD8+ T cells were sorted separately from peripheral blood before TCR sequencing. Regarding this clone: No cognate antigen has been identified for it. Within one base of it there is no much larger clone, and no base qualities were kept.

V drops 0 bases and J drops 7 bases, leaving 7 bases in between. The CDR3 goes from the cysteine to the phenylalanine over 12 residues. The sequence is cut down to CDR3 DNA, 36 bases in frame from base 1. The germline V gene specifies MNHEY as CDR1 and SVGAGI as CDR2. To sequence the TCRbeta CDR3 region, genomic DNA was isolated from the sorted cells. TCRbeta CDR3 regions were sequenced using the immunoSEQ Assay. TCRdb limited this immuneACCESS table to in-frame rearrangements with V and J called. A share of clones is missing; checked studies link under half to unresolved V genes, and the rest is unexplained. The sample table holds more than 15,000 clones, of which 80% to 95% were seen once. The top ten clones comprise around 29% of the sample.

In this chain, TRBV6-5 is recombined with TRBJ2-7; 6 matching bases give a weak D call of TRBD1. The sequence derives from an adult with an advanced solid tumor such as melanoma, head and neck, liver or kidney cancer. The specimen was CD4+ or CD8+ T cells sorted from blood, collected in a trial of the OX40 agonist ivuxolimab. The DNA sequence is TGTGCCAGCAGTTACTCGACAGGAGAGCAGTACTTC. This sequence encodes CASSYSTGEQYF.